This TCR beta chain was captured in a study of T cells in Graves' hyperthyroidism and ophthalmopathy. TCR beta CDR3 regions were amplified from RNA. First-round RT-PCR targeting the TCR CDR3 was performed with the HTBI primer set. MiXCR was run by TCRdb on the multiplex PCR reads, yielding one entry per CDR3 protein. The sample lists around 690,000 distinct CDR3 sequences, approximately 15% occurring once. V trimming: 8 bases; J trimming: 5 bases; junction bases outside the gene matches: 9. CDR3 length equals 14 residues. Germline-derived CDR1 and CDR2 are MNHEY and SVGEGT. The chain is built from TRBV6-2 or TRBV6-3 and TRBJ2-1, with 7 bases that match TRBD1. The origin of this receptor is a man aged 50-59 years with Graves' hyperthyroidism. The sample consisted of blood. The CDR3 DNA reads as TGTGCCAGCGGAGTGGCAGGGGGACACAATGAGCAGTTCTTC. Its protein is CASGVAGGHNEQFF.